Detailed here is one TCR beta chain. Its antigen target is currently unknown. No quality values exist for individual bases; no much larger clone is one base distant. These data originate in a study of blood T cell repertoires in COVID-19 (dated by TCRdb to 2020 to 2022). Background for the entire study: The collaborator samples originated in the United States, Italy and Spain and spanned the acute and convalescent phases of COVID-19. The material from the prospective study consisted of cDNA or gDNA derived from T cells, B-cell-depleted T cells, or PBMCs. Subjects who had been exposed to COVID-19, were actively infected with it, or had recovered from it provided the deeply sampled blood TCRbeta repertoires that made up the dataset. The repertoires were made available in a free public database intended to serve as a resource for research on the immune response to SARS-CoV-2. Samples came from the ongoing ImmuneRACE study (first 160 participants) plus 1,254 subjects from 6 global collaborators. The sample metadata nearly always contained a de-identified subject ID, COVID-19 status, age in years and sex. HLA class I and class II types, where available, came from metadata supplied by the sample provider rather than from assay-based typing. What the study reported, not specific to this receptor: How much clinical and demographic metadata was included differed by source and by participant, and the metadata was provided uncurated.

The immunoSEQ Assay, a bias-controlled multiplex PCR, was used to amplify TCRbeta CDR3 regions from genomic DNA. Concerning the study's data processing: Within the assay, amplification of reference gene primers was used to estimate how many nucleated cells each sample contained. To quantify the absolute abundance of each unique TCRbeta CDR3 rearrangement, sequence reads were collapsed and filtered. For each sample, productive Simpson clonality was calculated as the square root of Simpson's diversity index across productive rearrangements. This immuneACCESS table, as held by TCRdb, lists in-frame sequences with V and J called but not all clones. Of the missing ones, under half trace to an unresolved V gene in checked studies; the others have no known cause. V, J and clone size derive from that table, while D and trimming were established from the DNA sequence. The sample has a few hundred thousand clones on record, 87% of them singletons. The ten largest clones represent about 2% of the sample.

Samples from volunteer blood donors who had recovered from COVID-19 were contributed by a second Seattle source. Whole blood was collected in K2EDTA tubes by collaborating institutions according to the institutions' own protocols. For TCRbeta analysis, collaborators shipped samples as frozen whole blood, isolated PBMCs, or DNA extracted from either of those sample types. The clonotype was recovered from a woman between 50 and 59 years old who had recovered from COVID-19. Sequencing input: peripheral blood.

This receptor carries the CDR3 CASSDIRGSDTQYF. The sequenced DNA is TGTGCCAGCAGTGATATCAGGGGTTCAGATACGCAGTATTTT. In this chain, TRBV2 is recombined with TRBJ2-3, with TRBD1 perhaps the D gene, on 6 matching bases. V is shortened by 3 bases, J by 4 bases, and the region joining them spans 11 bases. The CDR3 numbers 14 residues from cysteine through phenylalanine. Just the 42-base CDR3 DNA is kept, in frame starting at base 1. For CDR1 and CDR2, the germline V gene lists SNHLY and FYNNEI.